These 8 T cell receptor beta chains originate from one sample sequenced in a study of cytomegalovirus exposure and HLA in healthy donors. Use of 60 Vbeta and 13 Jbeta primers characterized the PCR. The data were produced by immunoSEQ multiplex PCR, yet TCRdb's version contains in-frame clones alone and is incomplete. In the table there are under 130,000 clones, around 82% of which are singletons. Sequencing used PBMCs. Every receptor here comes from a woman aged 18-29 years in good health and CMV-seropositive.

The chain employs TRBV5-1 and TRBJ2-2, with 9 bases matching TRBD2. With 1 base clipped from V and 5 bases from J, the junction kept 3 bases outside the gene matches. The germline V gene has CDR1 SGHRS and CDR2 YFSETQ. The CDR3 is made up of 15 amino acids. DNA of the CDR3: TGCGCCAGCAGCTTGCTTAGCGGGAGAACCGGGGAGCTGTTTTTT. Amino acids: CASSLLSGRTGELFF.

The chain combines TRBV15 with TRBJ1-4; D is possibly TRBD1 (6 bases). V gave up 5 bases and J gave up 7 bases, with 20 bases separating them. This CDR3 is built from 16 residues. The germline V gene encodes CDR1 LNHNV and CDR2 YYDKDF (reference sequence). In DNA, the CDR3 is TGTGCCACCAGCCCCCGCCGCTTAGGGGGAGCTGAAAAACTGTTTTTT. Its translation is CATSPRRLGGAEKLFF.

J is TRBJ1-5 and V is TRBV12-5; TRBD1 is a possible D gene (6 bases). The CDR3 is 14 residues long. Germline values: CDR1 LGHNT, CDR2 FRNRAP. V was shortened by 4 bases and J by 0 bases, with 7 bases between the two germline ends. The CDR3 spells CASGWGHSNQPQHF. Written as DNA, the CDR3 is TGTGCTAGTGGTTGGGGGCATAGCAATCAGCCCCAGCATTTT.

The J gene is TRBJ2-5, the V gene TRBV27; 7 nucleotides match TRBD1. Trimming cost V 5 bases and J 5 bases; bases outside gene matches: 8. Germline assignment: CDR1 MNHEY and CDR2 SMNVEV (reference sequence). The CDR3 totals 14 residues. The CDR3 sequence is CASSPQGWVETQYF. The DNA for the CDR3 is TGTGCCAGCAGTCCACAGGGGTGGGTGGAGACCCAGTACTTC.

The V and J genes are TRBV6-6 and TRBJ2-5, with 7 bases matching TRBD1. The tail of the sequence fits TRBJ2-7 better, so the J call may be wrong. The length of the CDR3 is 15 residues. CDR1 is MNHNY, CDR2 SVGAGI, per germline (reference sequence). CDR3: CASTPPQGVLREQYF. For the CDR3, the DNA is TGTGCCAGCACCCCGCCCCAGGGGGTATTGCGCGAGCAGTACTTC.

The gene calls are TRBV28 and TRBJ1-2, with TRBD1 matching over 9 bases. Losses at the gene ends were 5 bases for V and 4 bases for J; bases not matched to a gene: 5. The CDR3 loop spans 14 amino acids. Looked up from germline, CDR1 is MDHEN and CDR2 is SYDVKM. CDR3 nucleotides: TGTGCCAGCAGTGTACAGGGGGCACTCTATGGCTACACCTTC. As protein: CASSVQGALYGYTF.

The V and J genes are TRBV9 and TRBJ1-2, with unresolved D. CDR3 length equals 12 residues. The V and J ends lost 3 bases and 10 bases respectively, with 13 bases between them. Per germline, CDR1 SGDLS and CDR2 YYNGEE. CDR3 region: CASSAAQSLYTF. The CDR3, as DNA: TGTGCCAGCAGCGCCGCGCAAAGCCTCTACACCTTC.

The CDR3 is CASSYYRGHYEQYF. CDR3 in DNA: TGTGCCAGCAGTTACTACAGGGGACACTACGAGCAGTACTTC. The chain combines TRBV6-5 with TRBJ2-7; 7 nucleotides line up with TRBD1. CDR3 size: 14 residues. The V segment lost 1 base and the J segment 3 bases; nucleotides outside the gene matches: 3. Germline V gene data show CDR1 as MNHEY and CDR2 as SVGAGI.